These 23 T cell receptor beta chains came from one sample sequenced in a study of cytomegalovirus exposure and HLA in healthy donors. The study ran its PCR with 60 Vbeta and 13 Jbeta primers. Some clones are missing from TCRdb's copy, which holds only in-frame ones; the method was immunoSEQ multiplex PCR. The table has just over 150,000 clones, around 80% seen once. Sequencing used PBMCs. The source of these receptors is a male donor in good health and CMV-seropositive.

The gene calls are TRBV6-1 and TRBJ2-3; a possible D gene is TRBD2 (7 bases). With 0 bases removed from V and 2 bases from J, the gap between germline ends came to 15 bases. The germline V gene has CDR1 MNHNS and CDR2 SASEGT. The length of the CDR3 is 17 residues. The DNA for the CDR3 is TGTGCCAGCAGTGAAGCGAAGGGGGGGTTCCTCACAGATACGCAGTATTTT. Translation: CASSEAKGGFLTDTQYF.

The V gene is TRBV11-3, the J gene TRBJ1-1; possible D gene TRBD1, 6 bases. Germline CDR1 and CDR2: SGHNT and YENEEA. V lost 7 bases to trimming and J lost 5 bases, with 17 bases between them. The CDR3 totals 14 residues. In nucleotides, the CDR3 is TGTGCCAGCACCGGGGACATATTGGGAACTGAAGCTTTCTTT. Protein product: CASTGDILGTEAFF.

The chain combines TRBV7-9 with TRBJ2-1; the match to TRBD1 covers 7 bases. The CDR3 covers 13 residues. The V gene end was trimmed by 6 bases and the J gene end by 7 bases; junction bases not matched to a gene: 6. Germline V gene data show CDR1 as SEHNR and CDR2 as FQNEAQ (reference sequence). The CDR3 DNA sequence: TGTGCCAGCAGTCTGACAGGGCTTAATGAGCAGTTCTTC. Its translation: CASSLTGLNEQFF.

This chain connects TRBV9 to TRBJ2-7; the match to TRBD2 covers 11 bases. Germline CDR1 and CDR2: SGDLS and YYNGEE. The V and J ends lost 3 bases and 2 bases, in that order; junction bases with no gene match: 4. The CDR3 has 15 amino acids. Here the CDR3 reads CASSARLAGPYEQYF. The CDR3 DNA sequence: TGTGCCAGCAGCGCCCGACTAGCGGGGCCCTACGAGCAGTACTTC.

The chain combines TRBV5-4 with TRBJ2-4, with TRBD2 identical over 8 bases. Germline values: CDR1 SGHNT, CDR2 YYREEE (reference sequence). The ends lost 4 bases at V and 8 bases at J; junction bases unmatched: 5. This CDR3 is built from 13 residues. The CDR3 protein is CASSPTGGYIQYF. In DNA form, the CDR3 reads TGTGCCAGCAGCCCCACGGGGGGGTACATTCAGTACTTC. Variable domain in full (rest from reference TRBV5-4 and TRBJ2-4): ETGVTQSPTHLIKTRGQQVTLRCSSQSGHNTVSWYQQALGQGPQFIFQYYREEENGRGNFPPRFSGLQFPNYSSELNVNALELDDSALYLCASSPTGGYIQYFGAGTRLSVL.

The J gene is TRBJ2-2, the V gene TRBV30; maybe TRBD2 (5 bases). Per the germline V gene, CDR1 is GTSNPN and CDR2 is SVGIG (reference sequence). This CDR3 has 14 residues. V was shortened by 3 bases and J by 6 bases, with 14 bases between the two germline ends. The CDR3 spells CAWRPGWAAGELFF. The CDR3 nucleotides read TGTGCCTGGAGGCCGGGATGGGCAGCCGGGGAGCTGTTTTTT.

The J gene is TRBJ1-4, the V gene TRBV14; possibly TRBD1 for D (6 bases). Germline lookup yields CDR1 SGHDN and CDR2 FVKESK. V was shortened by 2 bases and J by 6 bases, with 13 bases between the two germline ends. The CDR3 runs to 15 residues. Here the CDR3 reads CASSQYRGIDEKLFF. CDR3 in DNA: TGTGCCAGCAGCCAATATAGGGGGATCGATGAAAAACTGTTTTTT.

The rearrangement uses TRBV5-6 and TRBJ1-5; D may be TRBD1 (6 bases). V lost 4 bases to trimming and J lost 5 bases, with 13 bases between them. The CDR3 length is 14 residues. Germline assignment: CDR1 SGHDT and CDR2 YYEEEE. CDR3 region: CASSREGGDQPQHF. The CDR3, as DNA: TGTGCCAGCAGCCGGGAGGGGGGGGATCAGCCCCAGCATTTT.

This clone was seen more than once but under ten times. The V call is TRBV19, the J call TRBJ2-2, with TRBD2 matching over 7 bases. There are 15 residues in the CDR3. CDR1 and CDR2 from the germline V gene are LNHDA and SQIVND (reference sequence). The ends lost 6 bases at V and 4 bases at J; junction bases unmatched: 8. CDR3 in DNA: TGTGCCAGTAGCCAAGGGCAGCGGGGCACCGGGGAGCTGTTTTTT. Translated, it gives CASSQGQRGTGELFF.

A single count supports this clone. This chain connects TRBV30 to TRBJ2-5, with 14 bases fitting TRBD2. Trimming at V came to 3 bases and at J to 5 bases, leaving 5 bases not matched to a gene. CDR3 length: 15 amino acids. The germline CDR1 and CDR2 sequences are GTSNPN and SVGIG (reference sequence). CDR3 nucleotide sequence: TGTGCCTGGAGCGGGACTAGCGGGAGTAGGGAGACCCAGTACTTC. Translation: CAWSGTSGSRETQYF.

The chain recombines TRBV7-2 with TRBJ2-1; possibly TRBD2 for D (6 bases). The CDR3 is 17 amino acids. Germline CDR1 is SGHTA and CDR2 is FQGNSA. The V gene lost 0 bases and the J gene lost 7 bases, with 19 bases spanning the gap. CDR3 sequence reads: CASSLALFGSPGNEQFF. Here the CDR3 DNA reads TGTGCCAGCAGCTTAGCGCTCTTCGGGAGCCCCGGGAATGAGCAGTTCTTC.

V usage is TRBV11-2 and J usage is TRBJ1-5, with D hard to call. The CDR3 spans 13 residues. Between the trimmed V and J ends, which lost 1 base and 1 base, there was a span of 2 bases. Germline V lookup: CDR1 SGHAT, CDR2 FQNNGV. DNA for the CDR3: TGTGCCAGCAGCTTAGCGAGCAATCAGCCCCAGCATTTT. Translated: CASSLASNQPQHF.

This chain joins TRBV11-2 and TRBJ1-1, with TRBD1 as a possible D gene (6 bases). Looked up from germline, CDR1 is SGHAT and CDR2 is FQNNGV. The V and J ends lost 4 bases and 3 bases respectively, with 15 bases between them. CDR3 length: 15 amino acids. The CDR3 spells CASSSTGGLYTEAFF. The CDR3 DNA sequence: TGTGCCAGCAGCTCCACGGGGGGCCTATACACTGAAGCTTTCTTT.

The CDR3 sequence is CASSQDRAGRGPQHF. The CDR3 nucleotides are TGCGCCAGCAGCCAAGATCGGGCAGGCCGGGGGCCCCAGCATTTT. The chain has TRBV4-3 and TRBJ1-5; D not certain. This CDR3 spans 15 amino acids. The germline V gene encodes CDR1 LGHNA and CDR2 YSLEER. The V end was cut by 0 bases, the J end by 9 bases, with 15 bases between.

The chain joins TRBV7-8 to TRBJ2-5; maybe TRBD2 (6 bases). Germline V CDR1 and CDR2: SGHVS, FQNEAQ. V gave up 2 bases and J gave up 5 bases, with 21 bases separating them. The CDR3 extends over 17 amino acids. CDR3 coding DNA: TGTGCCAGCAGCTTAAATTATCCTCCCCCCCGGGGGGAGACCCAGTACTTC. This encodes CASSLNYPPPRGETQYF. The full variable domain, in which reference TRBV7-8 and TRBJ2-5 provide the parts outside the CDR3, is GAGVSQSPRYKVAKRGQDVALRCDPISGHVSLFWYQQALGQGPEFLTYFQNEAQLDKSGLPSDRFFAERPEGSVSTLKIQRTQQEDSAVYLCASSLNYPPPRGETQYFGPGTRLLVL.

This chain joins TRBV5-4 and TRBJ1-2, with 7 bases identical to TRBD1. The CDR3 runs 15 residues. With 1 base clipped from V and 2 bases from J, the junction kept 5 bases outside the gene matches. CDR1 is SGHNT, CDR2 YYREEE, per germline (reference sequence). CDR3: CASSLPGQKNYGYTF. Written as DNA, the CDR3 is TGTGCCAGCAGCTTGCCGGGACAGAAAAACTATGGCTACACCTTC.

The chain carries TRBV11-2 and TRBJ2-3; TRBD2 matches 7 bases. V trimming: 0 bases; J trimming: 3 bases; junction bases outside the gene matches: 3. The CDR3 spans 15 residues. Germline CDR1 SGHAT, CDR2 FQNNGV. CDR3 bases: TGTGCCAGCAGCTTAGACGGGAGGCCTACAGATACGCAGTATTTT. Its protein product is CASSLDGRPTDTQYF.

The genes are TRBV25-1 and TRBJ1-1; 7 positions match TRBD1. CDR3 length: 14 residues. J lost 1 base, V lost 6 bases, and 5 bases had no gene match. Germline V CDR1 and CDR2: MGHDK, SYGVNS. CDR3 DNA: TGTGCCAGCAGACCGGGACAGTGGAACACTGAAGCTTTCTTT. It specifies CASRPGQWNTEAFF.

The rearrangement links TRBV7-2 to TRBJ1-5, with D unresolved. Trimming removed 2 bases from V and 6 bases from J, with 11 bases in between. The germline V gene encodes CDR1 SGHTA and CDR2 FQGNSA. The CDR3 is 14 residues long. CDR3 DNA sequence: TGTGCCAGCAGCTTAAGTCTAGGCGGTCAGCCCCAGCATTTT. Translation: CASSLSLGGQPQHF.

The V call is TRBV25-1, the J call TRBJ1-5, with TRBD1 identical over 9 bases. The CDR3 contains 14 residues. Trimming took 9 bases from V and 3 from J; bases not matched to a gene: 6. Germline lookup yields CDR1 MGHDK and CDR2 SYGVNS. For the CDR3, the DNA is TGTGCCAGTATTGGACAGGGGAACAATCAGCCCCAGCATTTT. Its translation is CASIGQGNNQPQHF.

The chain joins TRBV5-5 to TRBJ2-7, with a weak D call TRBD2 (7 bases). Germline CDR1 SGHKS, CDR2 YYEKEE (reference sequence). V was cut by 4 bases and J by 0 bases, with 17 bases left in between. The CDR3 extends over 16 amino acids. CDR3 sequence reads: CASSVRGGAGSYEQYF. The DNA for the CDR3 is TGTGCCAGCAGCGTGAGGGGGGGGGCAGGCTCCTACGAGCAGTACTTC.

The genes are TRBV7-3 and TRBJ1-6; possible D gene TRBD1, 5 bases. V gave up 2 bases and J gave up 8 bases, with 10 bases separating them. Per the germline V gene, CDR1 is SGHTA and CDR2 is FQGTGA. The CDR3 loop spans 14 amino acids. The CDR3 nucleotides read TGTGCCAGCAGCTTAGCGGGGCGGGATTCACCCCTCCACTTT. It encodes CASSLAGRDSPLHF.

The V and J genes are TRBV14 and TRBJ2-7, with TRBD2 matching 7 bases. Losses at the gene ends were 6 bases for V and 4 bases for J; bases not matched to a gene: 9. CDR3 length equals 14 residues. Germline loops: CDR1 SGHDN, CDR2 FVKESK. In DNA, the CDR3 is TGTGCCAGCAGACCTAGCGGATCTAGGTACGAGCAGTACTTC. Translated, it gives CASRPSGSRYEQYF.